This TCR beta chain was recorded in a study of cytomegalovirus exposure and HLA in healthy donors. About the study: An earlier analysis identified 117 million unique TCR beta sequences in 150 million to 200 million T cells.

The PCR was carried out with 60 Vbeta primers and 13 Jbeta primers. Only in-frame clones appear in the TCRdb table, and some are missing; sequencing was by immunoSEQ multiplex PCR. Among around 99,000 clones, 81% were seen once, and the ten largest hold roughly 2%. V shed 3 bases and J shed 6 bases, with 15 bases lying between them. The CDR3 has 14 residues. Germline V gene sequence: CDR1 GTSNPN, CDR2 SVGIG (reference sequence). Donors consisted of healthy bone marrow donors. The clonotype was recovered from a woman aged 25 to 45 in good health and CMV-seronegative. Sequenced: PBMCs. The J gene is TRBJ1-5, the V gene TRBV30; no clear D gene. The CDR3 sequence is CAWSLVGGSQPQHF. For the CDR3, the DNA is TGTGCCTGGAGCCTCGTCGGAGGCAGTCAGCCCCAGCATTTT.